This T cell receptor beta chain stems from a study of blood T cell repertoires in COVID-19. Across the whole study: COVID-19 samples collected from the United States, Italy and Spain covered acute and convalescent phases. PBMCs, B-cell-depleted T cells, or T cells were the source of the cDNA or gDNA that made up the material.

As originally analysed: Quantification of nucleated cells was approximated via reference gene primer amplification. Profiled with immunoSEQ multiplex PCR; TCRdb holds only in-frame clones, not every one. The D gene and trimming were derived from the DNA, and the V and J assignments and clone size from that table. This sample has 45,000 to 70,000 clones, with around 79% found just once. The CDR3 runs to 15 residues. CDR1 is SGHTA, CDR2 FQGNSA, per germline. V dropped 7 bases and J dropped 0 bases, with 13 bases sitting between them. The receptor comes from a woman aged 45-60 years with active or convalescent COVID-19. This chain uses TRBV7-2 with TRBJ2-4, with D possibly TRBD1 on 6 matching bases. Input material: peripheral blood. The CDR3 nucleotides read TGTGCCAGCACCTCAGGGGAGCTAGCCAAAAACATTCAGTACTTC. It codes for CASTSGELAKNIQYF.